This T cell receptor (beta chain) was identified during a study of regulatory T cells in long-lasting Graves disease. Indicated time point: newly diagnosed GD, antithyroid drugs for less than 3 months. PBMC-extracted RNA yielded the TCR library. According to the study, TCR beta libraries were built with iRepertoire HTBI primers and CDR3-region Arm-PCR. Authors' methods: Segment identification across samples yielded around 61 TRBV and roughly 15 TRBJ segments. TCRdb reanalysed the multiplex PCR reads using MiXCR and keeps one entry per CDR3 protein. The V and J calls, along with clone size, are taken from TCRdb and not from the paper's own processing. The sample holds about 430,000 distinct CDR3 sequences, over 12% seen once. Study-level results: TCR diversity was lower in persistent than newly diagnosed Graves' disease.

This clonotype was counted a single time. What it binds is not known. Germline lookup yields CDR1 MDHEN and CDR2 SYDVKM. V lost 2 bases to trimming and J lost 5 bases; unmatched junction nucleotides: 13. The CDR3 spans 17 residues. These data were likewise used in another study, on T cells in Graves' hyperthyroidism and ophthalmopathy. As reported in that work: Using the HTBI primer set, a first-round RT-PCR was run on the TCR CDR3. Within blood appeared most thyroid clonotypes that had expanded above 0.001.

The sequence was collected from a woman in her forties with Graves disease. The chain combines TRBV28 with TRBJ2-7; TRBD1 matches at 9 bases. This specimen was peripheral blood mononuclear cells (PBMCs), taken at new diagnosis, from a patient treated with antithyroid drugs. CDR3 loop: CASSLSPLGQGANEQYF. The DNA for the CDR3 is TGTGCCAGCAGTTTAAGTCCCTTGGGACAGGGTGCAAACGAGCAGTACTTC.